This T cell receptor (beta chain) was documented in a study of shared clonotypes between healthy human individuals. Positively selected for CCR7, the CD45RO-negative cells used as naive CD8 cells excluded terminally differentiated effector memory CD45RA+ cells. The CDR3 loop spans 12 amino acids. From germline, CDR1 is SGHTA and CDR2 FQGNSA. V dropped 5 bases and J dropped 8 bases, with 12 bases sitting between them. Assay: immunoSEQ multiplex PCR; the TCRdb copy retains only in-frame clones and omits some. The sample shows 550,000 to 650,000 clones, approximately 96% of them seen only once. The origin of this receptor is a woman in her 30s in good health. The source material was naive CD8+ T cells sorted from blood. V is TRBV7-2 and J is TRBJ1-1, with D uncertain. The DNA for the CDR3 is TGTGCCAGCAGCCCCCTAGGCAGGGAAGCTTTCTTT. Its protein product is CASSPLGREAFF.